This is a list of T cell receptor beta chains from one sample in a study of CD8+ T cells in alopecia areata. The repertoire was sequenced with immunoSEQ multiplex PCR; TCRdb's copy has only in-frame clones and lacks some. Of about 150,000 clones in the sample, about three fifths are singletons; the top ten hold roughly 6.7%. The sequencing here drew on CD4+ T cells sorted from blood, taken at week 0. These receptors were obtained from a human donor with alopecia areata. CDR3s include the opening cysteine and the closing phenylalanine or tryptophan. A D gene is named only where the DNA matches it firmly. Size is stated for part of the rows, as once, few or many counts, or as a class when the clone is expanded.

CDR3aa	CDR3nt	abundance	d_gene	v_gene	j_gene
CASSLVGTSGGETQYF	TGCGCCAGCAGCTTGGTCGGGACTAGCGGGGGCGAGACCCAGTACTTC	.	TRBD2	TRBV5-1	TRBJ2-5
CASSLWAGEANVLTF	TGTGCCAGCAGCTTATGGGCAGGGGAGGCCAACGTCCTGACTTTC	.	.	TRBV7-2	TRBJ2-6
CSAKSLGGYTF	TGCAGTGCTAAATCATTAGGCGGCTACACCTTC	.	.	TRBV20-1	TRBJ1-2
CSVFGLGNYGYTF	TGCAGCGTTTTTGGCCTGGGAAACTATGGCTACACCTTC	.	.	TRBV29-1	TRBJ1-2
CASRIGTATYNEQFF	TGTGCCAGCAGGATTGGGACTGCCACCTACAATGAGCAGTTCTTC	once	.	TRBV5-6	TRBJ2-1
CSVVKGAGYGYTF	TGCAGCGTTGTAAAGGGGGCGGGCTATGGCTACACCTTC	few	TRBD1	TRBV29-1	TRBJ1-2
CASSLRTPNTEAFF	TGTGCCAGCAGTTTGCGGACACCGAACACTGAAGCTTTCTTT	.	.	TRBV27	TRBJ1-1
CASSQDWPLGTDTQYF	TGCGCCAGCAGCCAAGATTGGCCCCTCGGCACAGATACGCAGTATTTT	.	.	TRBV4-3	TRBJ2-3
CASSLDGSDTQYF	TGTGCCAGCAGCTTAGACGGGTCAGATACGCAGTATTTT	.	.	TRBV7-3	TRBJ2-3
CASSRDSSLYGYTF	TGTGCCAGCAGTAGGGACAGTTCGTTGTATGGCTACACCTTC	few	TRBD1	TRBV6-6	TRBJ1-2
CSATDTYEQYF	TGCAGTGCCACAGACACCTACGAGCAGTACTTC	few	.	TRBV20-1	TRBJ2-7
CSVSSGTDTQYF	TGCAGCGTTAGTAGTGGAACAGATACGCAGTATTTT	once	.	TRBV29-1	TRBJ2-3
CASSLTSGVGKTQYF	TGTGCCAGCAGTTTGACTAGCGGGGTAGGAAAGACCCAGTACTTC	.	TRBD2	TRBV6-5	TRBJ2-5
CAWSKGNTEAFF	TGTGCCTGGAGTAAAGGGAACACTGAAGCTTTCTTT	.	.	TRBV30	TRBJ1-1
CASKSGTVYTDTQYF	TGTGCCAGCAAATCCGGGACAGTCTACACAGATACGCAGTATTTT	.	TRBD1	TRBV5-4	TRBJ2-3
CASSQQGDQPQHF	TGTGCCAGCAGTCAACAGGGCGATCAGCCCCAGCATTTT	.	.	TRBV7-2	TRBJ1-5
CASSPGTSSGANVLTF	TGCGCCAGCAGCCCCGGGACATCCTCTGGGGCCAACGTCCTGACTTTC	.	.	TRBV5-1	TRBJ2-6
CASSGAARDSPLHF	TGTGCCAGCTCGGGGGCGGCCAGGGATTCACCCCTCCACTTT	few	.	TRBV18	TRBJ1-6
CASSSRMRTEAFF	TGTGCCAGCAGCTCCAGAATGAGGACTGAAGCTTTCTTT	few	.	TRBV7-2	TRBJ1-1
CASSARVAGYNEQFF	TGTGCCAGCAGTGCCAGGGTCGCCGGGTACAATGAGCAGTTCTTC	once	.	TRBV6-1	TRBJ2-1
CASSEHGGTDSPLHF	TGTGCCAGCAGTGAACATGGGGGGACGGATTCACCCCTCCACTTT	few	.	TRBV6-1	TRBJ1-6
CSVALGTYGGELFF	TGCAGCGTTGCCTTGGGGACCTACGGGGGGGAGCTGTTTTTT	.	.	TRBV29-1	TRBJ2-2
CASSFGQPSSTDTQYF	TGTGCCAGCAGCTTCGGGCAACCTTCTAGCACAGATACGCAGTATTTT	.	.	TRBV7-2	TRBJ2-3
CASSQGQVARGETQYF	TGTGCCAGCAGCCAAGGTCAGGTAGCGAGGGGGGAGACCCAGTACTTC	.	.	TRBV4-2	TRBJ2-5
CAAVSGANVLTF	TGTGCTGCCGTTTCTGGGGCCAACGTCCTGACTTTC	.	.	TRBV30	TRBJ2-6
CASSLGTGAETQYF	TGCGCCAGCAGCTTGGGGACAGGGGCAGAGACCCAGTACTTC	.	TRBD1	TRBV5-1	TRBJ2-5
CSVGKVGTDTQYF	TGCAGCGTAGGAAAGGTGGGGACAGATACGCAGTATTTT	.	.	TRBV29-1	TRBJ2-3
CASTLEGNTNYGYTF	TGTGCCAGCACCTTGGAAGGAAACACTAACTATGGCTACACCTTC	.	.	TRBV2	TRBJ1-2
CAWSPPPGLAYEQYF	TGTGCCTGGAGTCCTCCCCCGGGACTAGCATACGAGCAGTACTTC	.	TRBD2	TRBV30	TRBJ2-7
CACTGMGNQPQHF	TGTGCCTGTACAGGGATGGGCAATCAGCCCCAGCATTTT	few	.	TRBV30	TRBJ1-5
CASSSGQLYTEAFF	TGTGCCAGTAGTAGCGGACAGCTATACACTGAAGCTTTCTTT	.	.	TRBV19	TRBJ1-1
CASSVEEGPPGYEQFF	TGTGCCAGCAGTGTAGAGGAAGGGCCACCCGGATATGAGCAGTTCTTC	once	.	TRBV2	TRBJ2-1
CATSRDQGEAFF	TGTGCCACCAGCAGAGATCAGGGTGAAGCTTTCTTT	.	.	TRBV15	TRBJ1-1
CASSQDPRRTQYF	TGTGCCAGCAGCCAGGACCCGCGACGGACCCAGTACTTC	few	.	TRBV7-9	TRBJ2-5
CASSLRHENSPLHF	TGTGCCAGCAGCTTGAGGCACGAAAATTCACCCCTCCACTTT	.	.	TRBV7-8	TRBJ1-6